This entry lists 14 T cell receptor beta chains sequenced from one sample in a study of blood T cell repertoires in COVID-19. Some clones are missing from TCRdb's copy, which holds only in-frame ones; the method was immunoSEQ multiplex PCR. The sample has approximately 250,000 clones, roughly 85% seen once. The sequencing sample was made of PBMCs or T cells enriched from blood (not recorded which). These receptors originate from a woman aged 45-65 years with acute COVID-19.

This clone was picked up one time. The chain carries TRBV7-8 and TRBJ1-6, with 7 positions matching TRBD1. CDR3 length: 14 amino acids. V lost 4 bases and J lost 9; bases outside the gene matches: 6. The V gene's germline CDR1 is SGHVS and CDR2 FQNEAQ. This CDR3 is CASSSEGARSPLHF. CDR3 in DNA: TGTGCCAGCAGCTCTGAGGGGGCACGTTCACCCCTCCACTTT.

The chain couples TRBV2 to TRBJ2-7, with 13 bases identical to TRBD2. This CDR3 region has 17 residues. V was pared by 6 bases and J by 4 bases, with 12 bases of the junction left unmatched. Germline V CDR1 and CDR2: SNHLY, FYNNEI. The CDR3 protein is CASSLEGGLAGQYEQYF. CDR3 nucleotides: TGTGCCAGCAGCCTCGAGGGGGGACTAGCGGGGCAGTACGAGCAGTACTTC.

This clone was seen once. This chain links TRBV4-3 with TRBJ2-3; unclear D gene. The V end was cut by 1 base, the J end by 3 bases, with 8 bases between. Germline CDR1 reads LGHNA; CDR2 reads YSLEER. The CDR3 runs 14 residues. The CDR3 DNA sequence: TGCGCCAGCAGCCAAGCGGGTCTGACAGATACGCAGTATTTT. This sequence encodes CASSQAGLTDTQYF.

The chain combines TRBV9 with TRBJ2-3, with D tentatively TRBD1 (6 bases). Germline values: CDR1 SGDLS, CDR2 YYNGEE. This CDR3 contains 14 residues. Trimming stripped 0 bases from V and 3 bases from J, with 8 bases between. Written as DNA, the CDR3 is TGTGCCAGCAGCGTAGAGGGGGATACAGATACGCAGTATTTT. Encoded protein: CASSVEGDTDTQYF.

The chain uses TRBV9 and TRBJ2-7; 7 nucleotides line up with TRBD1. Trimming cost V 0 bases and J 3 bases; bases outside gene matches: 9. The CDR3 runs 16 residues. From germline, CDR1 is SGDLS and CDR2 YYNGEE. The DNA of the CDR3 is TGTGCCAGCAGCGTAGGGGTCGGGACAGCAGTCTACGAGCAGTACTTC. This translates into CASSVGVGTAVYEQYF.

This chain links TRBV5-5 with TRBJ2-7; possible D gene TRBD2, 6 bases. The CDR3 has 14 amino acids. Per the germline V gene, CDR1 is SGHKS and CDR2 is YYEKEE (reference sequence). Trimming shortened V by 0 bases and J by 9 bases, and 16 bases separated the two germline ends. This chain's CDR3 is CASSLAEGRYWQYF. The CDR3 nucleotides read TGTGCCAGCAGCTTGGCGGAGGGGAGGTATTGGCAGTACTTC.

The chain employs TRBV19 and TRBJ1-2, with TRBD1 identical over 7 bases. CDR1 and CDR2 (germline): LNHDA, SQIVND (reference sequence). This CDR3 spans 15 amino acids. After removal of 3 bases from V and 4 bases from J, the junction contained 8 bases not matched to a gene. The CDR3: CASSIRQGSIYGYTF. The CDR3 nucleotides are TGTGCCAGTAGTATCCGACAGGGTTCTATCTATGGCTACACCTTC.

The chain employs TRBV11-2 and TRBJ1-6; TRBD1 might be the D (5 bases). Trimming removed 5 bases at V and 8 bases at J, with 7 bases between. There are 12 residues in the CDR3. In germline, CDR1 is SGHAT, CDR2 FQNNGV. The CDR3 DNA is TGTGCCAGCAGCCGGGGGGATTCACCCCTCCACTTT. Amino acid sequence: CASSRGDSPLHF. Full variable domain (remainder filled in from reference TRBV11-2 and TRBJ1-6): EAGVAQSPRYKIIEKRQSVAFWCNPISGHATLYWYQQILGQGPKLLIQFQNNGVVDDSQLPKDRFSAERLKGVDSTLKIQPAKLEDSAVYLCASSRGDSPLHFGNGTRLTVT.

V gene TRBV21-1 combines with J gene TRBJ2-5; the table assigns TRBD1, which was not confirmed against the DNA. TRBV21-1 is a listed pseudogene. CDR3 length: 16 residues. DNA of the CDR3: TGTGCCAGCAGCAAAGTTTACCGGGACAGGGGAGAGACCCAGTACTTC. Encoded protein: CASSKVYRDRGETQYF.

The chain joins TRBV30 to TRBJ2-5; D is possibly TRBD1 (5 bases). Germline V gives CDR1 GTSNPN, CDR2 SVGIG (reference sequence). V shed 1 base and J shed 9 bases, with 15 bases lying between them. The CDR3 has 13 residues. The CDR3 DNA follows: TGTGCCTGGAGTGAGCGAGGCGAAGGGGCCCAGTACTTC. Translation gives CAWSERGEGAQYF. Looking up the rest from reference TRBV30 and TRBJ2-5 gives the full variable domain: SQTIHQWPATLVQPVGSPLSLECTVEGTSNPNLYWYRQAAGRGLQLLFYSVGIGQISSEVPQNLSASRPQDRQFILSSKKLLLSDSGFYLCAWSERGEGAQYFGPGTRLLVL.

The chain carries TRBV9 and TRBJ1-6; D call uncertain. CDR1 is SGDLS and CDR2 is YYNGEE in the germline V gene. V was shortened by 3 bases and J by 4 bases, with 14 bases between the two germline ends. The CDR3 is 16 residues long. CDR3 amino acids: CASSAREGRYNSPLHF. The CDR3 region has the DNA TGTGCCAGCAGCGCCCGAGAGGGTAGATATAATTCACCCCTCCACTTT.

The chain links TRBV5-1 to TRBJ2-2, with 7 bases matching TRBD2. Germline lookup yields CDR1 SGHRS and CDR2 YFSETQ. V was clipped by 0 bases and J by 7 bases; unmatched bases: 6. The CDR3 loop spans 15 amino acids. CDR3 nucleotides: TGCGCCAGCAGCTTGGATACTAGCGCGGGCGGGGAGCTGTTTTTT. It encodes CASSLDTSAGGELFF.

The chain recombines TRBV20-1 with TRBJ1-1; D is perhaps TRBD1 (6 bases). The CDR3 runs to 10 residues. The germline V gene has CDR1 DFQATT and CDR2 SNEGSKA (reference sequence). Trimming stripped 6 bases from V and 13 bases from J, with 15 bases between. The CDR3 loop reads CSALGRGGFF. The CDR3 DNA sequence: TGCAGTGCCTTGGGCAGGGGTGGTTTCTTT.

This clone occurred once. V usage is TRBV5-4 and J usage is TRBJ1-3; D might be TRBD1 (5 bases). The V gene lost 0 bases and the J gene lost 0 bases, with 10 bases spanning the gap. This CDR3 region has 16 residues. Germline values: CDR1 SGHNT, CDR2 YYREEE (reference sequence). As DNA, the CDR3 is TGTGCCAGCAGCTTGGGAAGGACACTCTCTGGAAACACCATATATTTT. This sequence encodes CASSLGRTLSGNTIYF.